A selection of T cell receptor beta chains follows, all from one sample in a study of T cells in Graves' hyperthyroidism and ophthalmopathy. Using its own MiXCR run on the multiplex PCR reads, TCRdb lists one record per CDR3 protein. The sample consists of about 530,000 distinct CDR3 sequences, under 20% of them appearing once. What was sequenced was blood. The receptors come from a young woman with Graves' ophthalmopathy. Each CDR3 is given with its conserved first and last residue. A D gene is named only where the DNA matches it firmly. The size field is filled for only some rows; it gives once, few, many or a size class.

d_gene,v_gene,j_gene,abundance,CDR3nt,CDR3aa
NA,TRBV7-2,TRBJ2-1,many,TGTGCCAGCAGCTTAGTTTTCACCCCTAACAATGAGCAGTTCTTC,CASSLVFTPNNEQFF
NA,TRBV5-6,TRBJ1-4,NA,TGTGCCAGCAGGGTCGGTGGAACTAATGAAAAACTGTTTTTT,CASRVGGTNEKLFF
TRBD1,TRBV3-1,TRBJ1-5,many,TGTGCCAGCAGCCAAGTCTACAGGGGAGGGGGTCAGCCCCAGCATTTT,CASSQVYRGGGQPQHF
NA,TRBV6-9,TRBJ1-1,NA,TGTGCCAGCAGTTACCGGGCGTACACTGAAGCTTTCTTT,CASSYRAYTEAFF
TRBD2,TRBV7-2,TRBJ2-7,many,TGTGCCAGCAGCTTAGCGTCCCCTCTAGCGGGAGCCCTATACGAGCAGTACTTC,CASSLASPLAGALYEQYF
TRBD2,TRBV5-6,TRBJ2-1,many,TGTGCCAGCAGCTCCGTAGCGGGGGGGATCTGGGATGAGCAGTTCTTC,CASSSVAGGIWDEQFF
TRBD2,TRBV5-4,TRBJ2-1,few,TGTGCCAGCAGCTTACTAGCGGGGGGACAGGAGCAGTTCTTC,CASSLLAGGQEQFF
TRBD2,TRBV28,TRBJ2-3,few,TGTGCCAGCAGTTTACTAGCGGGGGGGCAGGATACGCAGTATTTT,CASSLLAGGQDTQYF
NA,TRBV7-9,TRBJ1-2,many,TGTGCCAGCAGCTTAGGGGGGATGGAGGGCTATGGCTACACCTTC,CASSLGGMEGYGYTF
NA,TRBV14,TRBJ1-1,NA,TGTGCCAGCAGCCAAGTTAGATCGCAGGGAAACACTGAAGCTTTCTTT,CASSQVRSQGNTEAFF
NA,TRBV5-8,TRBJ2-3,few,TGTGCCAGCAGCTTGGGGGACTGGAGTACAGATACGCAGTATTTT,CASSLGDWSTDTQYF
NA,TRBV7-2,TRBJ2-3,few,TGTGCCAGCAGCAAATCGGGGGTTCTCACAGATACGCAGTATTTT,CASSKSGVLTDTQYF
NA,TRBV7-2,TRBJ1-2,few,TGTGCCAGCAGCAAGACAGAAAACTATGGCTACACCTTC,CASSKTENYGYTF
TRBD2,TRBV6-1,TRBJ2-7,many,TGTGCCAGCAGGGAGAGTAGCGGGCGCTCCTACGAGCAGTACTTC,CASRESSGRSYEQYF
NA,TRBV12-5,TRBJ2-3,many,TGTGCTAGTGGTTTGGTTCTAGGACCCGAAGCGACTGATACGCAGTATTTT,CASGLVLGPEATDTQYF
NA,TRBV10-3,TRBJ2-7,many,TGTGCCAACGGACGGGGCTACGAGCAGTACTTC,CANGRGYEQYF
NA,TRBV6-2/TRBV6-3,TRBJ2-7,few,TGTGCCAGCAGCGGGACAAATTTTGGCGAGCAGTACTTC,CASSGTNFGEQYF
NA,TRBV6-6,TRBJ1-1,few,TGTGCCAGCAGTTACTCCCCCCGGGGATTCGTCACTGAAGCTTTCTTT,CASSYSPRGFVTEAFF
NA,TRBV2,TRBJ1-1,many,TGTGCCAGCAGTGAAGCGGTCCAGAGCACTGAAGCTTTCTTT,CASSEAVQSTEAFF
NA,TRBV28,TRBJ1-5,many,TGTGCCAGCAGTAACAGAGGGCAGGATCAGCCCCAGCATTTT,CASSNRGQDQPQHF
NA,TRBV28,TRBJ1-3,few,TGTGCCAGCAGATCCTGGGGATCTGGAAACACCATATATTTT,CASRSWGSGNTIYF
NA,TRBV20-1,TRBJ2-7,few,TGCAGTGCTAGAGAGGGGTGGGACACCCTCTCCTACGAGCAGTACTTC,CSAREGWDTLSYEQYF
NA,TRBV7-9,TRBJ1-4,many,TGTGCCAGCAGCTTAGCCAGGGAAAATGAAAAACTGTTTTTT,CASSLARENEKLFF
TRBD2,TRBV10-3,TRBJ2-2,few,TGTGCCATCAGTGAGTTGCAGCGGGGCACCGGGGAGCTGTTTTTT,CAISELQRGTGELFF
NA,TRBV27,TRBJ1-5,few,TGTGCCAACAGTTCAATCGGCGACCTTAAGTCCAATCAGCCCCAGCATTTT,CANSSIGDLKSNQPQHF
NA,TRBV3-1,TRBJ2-7,many,TGTGCCAGCAGCCCGAGCAGGGCCTACGAGCAGTACTTC,CASSPSRAYEQYF
NA,TRBV24-1,TRBJ2-7,NA,TGTGCCACCAGTGATTTACGGGGGAACACCATCACTTACGAGCAGTACTTC,CATSDLRGNTITYEQYF
NA,TRBV2,TRBJ2-5,many,TGTGCCAGCAGATACGGCATTTTTCAAGAGACCCAGTACTTC,CASRYGIFQETQYF
TRBD1,TRBV29-1,TRBJ1-3,few,TGCAGCGCCGACGACAGGGGAGCAAACACCATATATTTT,CSADDRGANTIYF
NA,TRBV7-2,TRBJ2-5,many,TGTGCCAGCAGCCCACGACAGGTTGCTTGGGAGACCCAGTACTTC,CASSPRQVAWETQYF
NA,TRBV9,TRBJ1-4,NA,TGTGCCAGCAGCGTAGGGACTCTTGCAACTAATGAAAAACTGTTTTTT,CASSVGTLATNEKLFF
TRBD1,TRBV29-1,TRBJ1-4,few,TGCAGCGTTGAACGGGCAGGGGGAAATGAAAAACTGTTTTTT,CSVERAGGNEKLFF
NA,TRBV30,TRBJ1-2,many,TGTGCCTGGAGGATCTCAGCCAGCTATGGCTACACCTTC,CAWRISASYGYTF
NA,TRBV6-1,TRBJ1-2,NA,TGTGCCAGCACGGGGAGGGTGGGCGGCTACACCTTC,CASTGRVGGYTF
NA,TRBV11-1,TRBJ2-2,NA,TGTGCCAGCAGCTTCCGCAGCCTCGGGGAGCTGTTTTTT,CASSFRSLGELFF
NA,TRBV9,TRBJ2-2,few,TGTGCCAGCAGCGTTAGAGCTAACACCGGGGAGCTGTTTTTT,CASSVRANTGELFF
TRBD1,TRBV6-4,TRBJ2-7,NA,TGTGCCAGCAGAGCGGGACAGGGTCCCGACGAGCAGTACTTC,CASRAGQGPDEQYF
TRBD2,TRBV20-1,TRBJ2-7,NA,TGCAGTGCTCACCCTGGGGGGGACGAGCAGTACTTC,CSAHPGGDEQYF
NA,TRBV7-2,TRBJ1-1,many,TGTGCCAGCGGACTCGACGGGAGGATGCACACTGAAGCTTTCTTT,CASGLDGRMHTEAFF
NA,TRBV19,TRBJ1-1,many,TGTGCCAGTAGTACCTTAGACAGGCCGAACACTGAAGCTTTCTTT,CASSTLDRPNTEAFF
NA,TRBV6-2/TRBV6-3,TRBJ2-1,NA,TGTGCCAGCAGTGACAGTAACTCCTACAATGAGCAGTTCTTC,CASSDSNSYNEQFF
NA,TRBV28,TRBJ1-1,many,TGTGCCAGCAGTTATCCTACAGGGGAAGCTTTCTTT,CASSYPTGEAFF
NA,TRBV20-1,TRBJ1-3,many,TGCAGTGCTAGAGATCCTAACTCTGGAAACACCATATATTTT,CSARDPNSGNTIYF
NA,TRBV7-9,TRBJ1-2,few,TGTGCCAGCAGCTGGGGCGATGACAGGTCTAACTATGGCTACACCTTC,CASSWGDDRSNYGYTF
TRBD1,TRBV5-1,TRBJ1-2,NA,TGCGCCAGCAGCCAAAGAGGACAGGGGGTCCCCTATGGCTACACCTTC,CASSQRGQGVPYGYTF
NA,TRBV6-2/TRBV6-3,TRBJ2-1,once,TGTGCCAGCAGTTATGGCGGAGGAGGGGAGCAGTTCTTC,CASSYGGGGEQFF
TRBD2,TRBV19,TRBJ2-1,few,TGTGCCAGTAGTCCGGTTCGGCTAGCGGGAGGGTTATCCTACAATGAGCAGTTCTTC,CASSPVRLAGGLSYNEQFF
TRBD1,TRBV24-1,TRBJ1-2,many,TGTGCCACCAGTGATTCCGACAGGGGGCGAAGCTATGGCTACACCTTC,CATSDSDRGRSYGYTF
TRBD1,TRBV5-5,TRBJ2-7,many,TGTGCCAGCAGCCCGGGACAGTACTACGAGCAGTACTTC,CASSPGQYYEQYF
NA,TRBV15,TRBJ2-1,many,TGTGCCACCAGCAGGACTTCGGGCAGGGGCAATGAGCAGTTCTTC,CATSRTSGRGNEQFF
NA,TRBV12-3/TRBV12-4,TRBJ1-2,many,TGTGCCAGCAGGTCCCCGGAGGGCCGGGGTCCGGGTGGCTACACCTTC,CASRSPEGRGPGGYTF
TRBD2,TRBV7-9,TRBJ2-7,NA,TGTGCCAGCAGGCCACTAGCGGGAGAATTCGACGAGCAGTACTTC,CASRPLAGEFDEQYF
NA,TRBV9,TRBJ2-3,NA,TGTGCCAGCAGCGTAGCGACTGGGCCAGATACGCAGTATTTT,CASSVATGPDTQYF
TRBD1,TRBV30,TRBJ1-6,few,TGTGCCTGGAGGTCCGGGACAGCGAATTCACCCCTCCACTTT,CAWRSGTANSPLHF
TRBD1,TRBV9,TRBJ1-2,NA,TGTGCCAGCAGCGGGCGACAGGGCGGAGGAGGCTACACCTTC,CASSGRQGGGGYTF
NA,TRBV5-1,TRBJ2-1,NA,TGCGCCAGCAGATGGGACTCGCTCTCGTACAATGAGCAGTTCTTC,CASRWDSLSYNEQFF
TRBD1,TRBV28,TRBJ2-7,many,TGTGCCAGCAGTTTACTTCTCGAGGGACAGAGATACTCCTACGAGCAGTACTTC,CASSLLLEGQRYSYEQYF
NA,TRBV2,TRBJ1-2,NA,TGTGCCAGCAACAGGGCCGGATCGATAGGCTACACCTTC,CASNRAGSIGYTF
TRBD2,TRBV28,TRBJ2-1,many,TGTGCCAGCAAAATAGGGACTAGCGGGAGAGATGAGCAGTTCTTC,CASKIGTSGRDEQFF